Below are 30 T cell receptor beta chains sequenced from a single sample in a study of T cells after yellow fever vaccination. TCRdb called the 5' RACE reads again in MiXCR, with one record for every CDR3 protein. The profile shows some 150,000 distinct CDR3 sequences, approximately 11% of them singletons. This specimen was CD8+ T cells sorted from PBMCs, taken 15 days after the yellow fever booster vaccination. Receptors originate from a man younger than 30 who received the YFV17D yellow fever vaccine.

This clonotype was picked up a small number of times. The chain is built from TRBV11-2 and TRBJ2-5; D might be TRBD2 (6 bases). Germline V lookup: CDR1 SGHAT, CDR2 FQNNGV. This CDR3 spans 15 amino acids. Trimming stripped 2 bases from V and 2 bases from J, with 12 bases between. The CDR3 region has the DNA TGTGCCAGCAGCTTAATCGGCGGGGCGCAAGAGACCCAGTACTTC. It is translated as CASSLIGGAQETQYF.

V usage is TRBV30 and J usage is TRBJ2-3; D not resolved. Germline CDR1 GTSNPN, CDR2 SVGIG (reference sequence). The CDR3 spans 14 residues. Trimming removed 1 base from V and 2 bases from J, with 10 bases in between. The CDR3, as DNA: TGTGCCTGGAGTGCCAGTTTACCCACAGATACGCAGTATTTT. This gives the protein CAWSASLPTDTQYF. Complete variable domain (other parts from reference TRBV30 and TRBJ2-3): SQTIHQWPATLVQPVGSPLSLECTVEGTSNPNLYWYRQAAGRGLQLLFYSVGIGQISSEVPQNLSASRPQDRQFILSSKKLLLSDSGFYLCAWSASLPTDTQYFGPGTRLTVL.

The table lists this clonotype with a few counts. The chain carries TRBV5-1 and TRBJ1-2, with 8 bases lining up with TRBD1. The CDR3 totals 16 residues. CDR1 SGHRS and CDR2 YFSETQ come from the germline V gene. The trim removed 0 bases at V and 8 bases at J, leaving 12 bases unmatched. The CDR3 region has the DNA TGCGCCAGCAGCTTGGAGCCCGAGACAGGGGTTGGAGGCTACACCTTC. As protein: CASSLEPETGVGGYTF.

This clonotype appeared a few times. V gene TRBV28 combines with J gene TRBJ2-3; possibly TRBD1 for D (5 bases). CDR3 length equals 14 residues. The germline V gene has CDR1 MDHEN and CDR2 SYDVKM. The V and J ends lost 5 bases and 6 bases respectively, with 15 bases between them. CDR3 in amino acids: CASSPRATADTQYF. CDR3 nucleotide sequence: TGTGCCAGCAGTCCGCGCGCGACAGCGGATACGCAGTATTTT. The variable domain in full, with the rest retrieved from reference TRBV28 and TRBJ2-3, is DVKVTQSSRYLVKRTGEKVFLECVQDMDHENMFWYRQDPGLGLRLIYFSYDVKMKEKGDIPEGYSVSREKKERFSLILESASTNQTSMYLCASSPRATADTQYFGPGTRLTVL.

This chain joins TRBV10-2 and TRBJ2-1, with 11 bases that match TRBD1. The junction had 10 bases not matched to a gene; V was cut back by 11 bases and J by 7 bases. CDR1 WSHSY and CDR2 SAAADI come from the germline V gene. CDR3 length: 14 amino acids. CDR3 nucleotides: TGCGCCGTGAGGGACAGGGGGATTGGGAATGAGCAGTTCTTC. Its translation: CAVRDRGIGNEQFF.

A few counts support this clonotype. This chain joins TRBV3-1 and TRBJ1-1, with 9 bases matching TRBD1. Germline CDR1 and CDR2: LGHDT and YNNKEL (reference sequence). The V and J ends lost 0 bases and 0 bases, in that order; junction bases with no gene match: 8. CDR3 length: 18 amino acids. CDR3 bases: TGTGCCAGCAGCCAAGATATGACAGGGGGGGTGGTGAACACTGAAGCTTTCTTT. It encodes CASSQDMTGGVVNTEAFF.

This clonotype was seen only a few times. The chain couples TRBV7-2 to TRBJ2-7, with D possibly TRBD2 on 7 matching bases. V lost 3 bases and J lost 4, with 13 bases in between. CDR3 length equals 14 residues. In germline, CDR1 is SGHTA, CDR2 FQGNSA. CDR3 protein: CASSLGGPGYEQYV. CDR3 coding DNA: TGTGCCAGCAGCTTGGGGGGGCCGGGGTACGAGCAGTACGTC.

In nucleotides, the CDR3 is TGTGCCAGCAGCTTAGGGTTGGTGCTCGGACACCAGAACACTGAAGCTTTCTTT. This gives the protein CASSLGLVLGHQNTEAFF. This chain uses TRBV11-2 with TRBJ1-1; D might be TRBD1 (5 bases). V dropped 1 base and J dropped 1 base, with 19 bases sitting between them. The CDR3 loop spans 18 amino acids. The germline CDR1 and CDR2 sequences are SGHAT and FQNNGV.

The CDR3 DNA follows: TGTGCCAGCAGTCCGCCCACGACTAGAACCTACGAGCAGTACTTC. It codes for CASSPPTTRTYEQYF. The chain has TRBV6-2 or TRBV6-3 and TRBJ2-7, with a tentative D call TRBD2 (6 bases). Germline loops: CDR1 MNHEY, CDR2 SVGEGT. This CDR3 has 15 amino acids. V lost 5 bases and J 2 bases, leaving 16 bases between the germline ends.

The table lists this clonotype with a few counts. CDR3 sequence reads: CASSSRGPAETQYF. The CDR3 region has the DNA TGTGCCAGCAGCTCCAGAGGACCCGCAGAGACCCAGTACTTC. The chain recombines TRBV7-6 with TRBJ2-5; D is uncertain. CDR3 size: 14 residues. Germline CDR1 is SGHVS and CDR2 is FNYEAQ. V gave up 4 bases and J gave up 4 bases, with 13 bases separating them.

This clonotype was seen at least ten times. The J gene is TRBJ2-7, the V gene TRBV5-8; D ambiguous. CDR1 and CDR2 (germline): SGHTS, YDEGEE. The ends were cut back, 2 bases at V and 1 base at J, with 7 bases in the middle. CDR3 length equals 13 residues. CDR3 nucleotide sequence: TGTGCCAGCAGCTTCGTCGGTTCCTACGAGCAGTACTTC. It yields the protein CASSFVGSYEQYF.

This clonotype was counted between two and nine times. CDR3 DNA: TGTGCAAGTCGCATGGGGACAGTTCACGAGCAGTACTTC. It yields the protein CASRMGTVHEQYF. This chain links TRBV12-2 with TRBJ2-7; the table's D call, TRBD1, has no DNA check behind it. TRBV12-2 is a documented pseudogene. This CDR3 is built from 13 residues.

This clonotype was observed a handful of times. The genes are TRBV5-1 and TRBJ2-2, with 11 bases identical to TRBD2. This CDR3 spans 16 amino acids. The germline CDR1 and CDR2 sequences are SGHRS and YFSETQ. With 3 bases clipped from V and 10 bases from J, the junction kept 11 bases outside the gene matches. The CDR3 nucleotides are TGCGCCAGCAGCTGGATAGCGGGGGGGCCCATCGAGGAGCTGTTTTTT. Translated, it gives CASSWIAGGPIEELFF.

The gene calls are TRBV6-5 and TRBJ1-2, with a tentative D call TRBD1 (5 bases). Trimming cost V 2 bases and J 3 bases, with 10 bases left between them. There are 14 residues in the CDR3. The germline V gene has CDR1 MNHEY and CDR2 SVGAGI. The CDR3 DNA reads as TGTGCCAGCAGTTACGGGGGTCCGGACTATGGCTACACCTTC. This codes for CASSYGGPDYGYTF.

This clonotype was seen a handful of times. The CDR3 spells CASSPDAGYEQYF. CDR3 nucleotide sequence: TGTGCCAGCAGTCCGGACGCCGGTTACGAGCAGTACTTC. The chain employs TRBV27 and TRBJ2-7; D is undetermined. The CDR3 extends over 13 amino acids. V shed 5 bases and J shed 4 bases, with 12 bases lying between them. Germline loops: CDR1 MNHEY, CDR2 SMNVEV (reference sequence).

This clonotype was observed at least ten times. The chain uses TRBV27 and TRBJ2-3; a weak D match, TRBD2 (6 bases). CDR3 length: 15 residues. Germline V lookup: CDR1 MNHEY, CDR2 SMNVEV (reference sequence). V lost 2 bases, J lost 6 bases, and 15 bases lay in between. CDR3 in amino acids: CASSLAAGRRDTQYF. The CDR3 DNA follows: TGTGCCAGCAGTTTAGCGGCGGGACGCCGGGATACGCAGTATTTT.

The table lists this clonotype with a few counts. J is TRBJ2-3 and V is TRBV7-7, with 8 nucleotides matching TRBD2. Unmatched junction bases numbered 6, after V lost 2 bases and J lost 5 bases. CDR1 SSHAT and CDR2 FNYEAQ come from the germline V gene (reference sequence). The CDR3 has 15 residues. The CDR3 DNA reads TGTGCCAGCAGCTTAAGTGCCACTAGCGGAGATACGCAGTATTTT. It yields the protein CASSLSATSGDTQYF.

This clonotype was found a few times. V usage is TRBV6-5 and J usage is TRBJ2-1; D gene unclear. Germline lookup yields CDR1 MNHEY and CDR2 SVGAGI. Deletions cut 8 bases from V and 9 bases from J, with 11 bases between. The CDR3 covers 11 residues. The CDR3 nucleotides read TGTGCCAGCCGGCGGTCGGGTGAGCAGTTCTTC. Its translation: CASRRSGEQFF.

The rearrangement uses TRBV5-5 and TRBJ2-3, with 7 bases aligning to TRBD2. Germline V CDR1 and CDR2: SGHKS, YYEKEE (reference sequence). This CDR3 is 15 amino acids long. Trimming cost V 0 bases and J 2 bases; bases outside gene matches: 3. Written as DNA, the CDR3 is TGTGCCAGCAGCTTGGAGACTAGCTACACAGATACGCAGTATTTT. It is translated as CASSLETSYTDTQYF.

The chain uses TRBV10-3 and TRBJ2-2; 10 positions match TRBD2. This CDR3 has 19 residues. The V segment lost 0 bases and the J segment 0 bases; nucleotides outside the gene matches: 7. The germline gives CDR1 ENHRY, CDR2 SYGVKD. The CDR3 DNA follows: TGTGCCATCAGTGAGTCGATTGGGACTAGCGCAACGAACACCGGGGAGCTGTTTTTT. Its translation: CAISESIGTSATNTGELFF.

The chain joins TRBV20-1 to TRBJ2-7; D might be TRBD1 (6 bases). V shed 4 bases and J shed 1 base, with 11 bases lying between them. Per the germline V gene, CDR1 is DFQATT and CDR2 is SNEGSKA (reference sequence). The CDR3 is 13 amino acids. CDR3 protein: CSAMGANSYEQYV. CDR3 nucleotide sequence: TGCAGTGCTATGGGGGCGAATTCCTACGAGCAGTACGTC.

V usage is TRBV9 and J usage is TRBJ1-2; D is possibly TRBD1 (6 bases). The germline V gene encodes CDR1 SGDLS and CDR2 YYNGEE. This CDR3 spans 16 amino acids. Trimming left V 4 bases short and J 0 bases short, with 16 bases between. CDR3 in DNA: TGTGCCAGCAGCCTGGGGGCCGCGCTGTCTAACTATGGCTACACCTTC. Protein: CASSLGAALSNYGYTF.

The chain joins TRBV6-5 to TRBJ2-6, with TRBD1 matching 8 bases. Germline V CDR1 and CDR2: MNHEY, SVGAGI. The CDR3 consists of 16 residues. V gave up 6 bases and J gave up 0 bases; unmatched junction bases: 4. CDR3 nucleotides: TGTGCCAGCAGCCTAACAGGGGGCTCTGGGGCCAACGTCCTGACTTTC. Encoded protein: CASSLTGGSGANVLTF.

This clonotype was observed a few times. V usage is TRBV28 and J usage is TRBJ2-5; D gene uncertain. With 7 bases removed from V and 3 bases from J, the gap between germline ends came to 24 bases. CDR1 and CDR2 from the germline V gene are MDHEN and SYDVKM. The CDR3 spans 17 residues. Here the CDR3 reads CASTLYPPVSGEETQYF. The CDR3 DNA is TGTGCCAGCACCCTATATCCCCCGGTCTCAGGCGAAGAGACCCAGTACTTC.

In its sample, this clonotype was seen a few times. In DNA, the CDR3 is TGCAGTGCTATCGGCGCCCTCCTCCCTTATAGCAATCAGCCCCAGCATTTT. This codes for CSAIGALLPYSNQPQHF. The chain is built from TRBV20-1 and TRBJ1-5; D is unresolved. Germline assignment: CDR1 DFQATT and CDR2 SNEGSKA (reference sequence). This CDR3 region has 17 residues. Trimming left V 4 bases short and J 0 bases short, with 19 bases between.

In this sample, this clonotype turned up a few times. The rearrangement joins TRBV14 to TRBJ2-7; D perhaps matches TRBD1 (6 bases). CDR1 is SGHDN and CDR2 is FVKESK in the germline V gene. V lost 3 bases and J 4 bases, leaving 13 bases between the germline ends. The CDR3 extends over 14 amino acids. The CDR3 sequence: CASSQMGHDYEQYF. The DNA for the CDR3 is TGTGCCAGCAGCCAGATGGGACATGATTACGAGCAGTACTTC.

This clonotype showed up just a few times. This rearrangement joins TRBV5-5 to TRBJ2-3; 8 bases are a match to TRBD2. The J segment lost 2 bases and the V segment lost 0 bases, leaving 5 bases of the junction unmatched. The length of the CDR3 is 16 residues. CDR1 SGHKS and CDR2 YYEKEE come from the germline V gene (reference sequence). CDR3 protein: CASSLVGGGYTDTQYF. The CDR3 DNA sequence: TGTGCCAGCAGCTTGGTTGGCGGGGGGTACACAGATACGCAGTATTTT.

The CDR3 sequence: CASSPYGGVSYNEQFF. The CDR3 nucleotides read TGTGCCAGCAGCCCATACGGAGGGGTTAGCTACAATGAGCAGTTCTTC. The chain couples TRBV7-3 to TRBJ2-1; possibly TRBD2 for D (6 bases). The germline V gene has CDR1 SGHTA and CDR2 FQGTGA. The CDR3 length is 16 residues. V gave up 5 bases and J gave up 3 bases, with 17 bases separating them.

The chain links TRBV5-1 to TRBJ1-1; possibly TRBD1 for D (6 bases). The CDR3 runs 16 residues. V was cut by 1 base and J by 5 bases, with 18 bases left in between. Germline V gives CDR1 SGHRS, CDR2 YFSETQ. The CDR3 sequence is CASSLTGEGVMTEAFF. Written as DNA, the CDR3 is TGCGCCAGCAGCTTGACTGGGGAGGGGGTGATGACTGAAGCTTTCTTT. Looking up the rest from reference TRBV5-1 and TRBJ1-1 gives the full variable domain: KAGVTQTPRYLIKTRGQQVTLSCSPISGHRSVSWYQQTPGQGLQFLFEYFSETQRNKGNFPGRFSGRQFSNSRSEMNVSTLELGDSALYLCASSLTGEGVMTEAFFGQGTRLTVV.

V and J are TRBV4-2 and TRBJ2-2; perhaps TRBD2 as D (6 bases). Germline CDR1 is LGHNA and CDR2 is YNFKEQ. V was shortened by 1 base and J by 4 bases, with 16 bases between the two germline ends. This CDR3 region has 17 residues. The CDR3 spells CASSQVLGGGSTGELFF. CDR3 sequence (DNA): TGTGCCAGCAGCCAAGTCTTAGGTGGAGGGAGCACCGGGGAGCTGTTTTTT.